The present TCR beta chain was sequenced within a study of a mutant IDH1 vaccine in newly diagnosed glioma. Study-wide points: In 80% to 95% of patients, immune responses induced by the vaccine occurred.

This table comes from immunoSEQ multiplex PCR, and its TCRdb copy is limited to in-frame clones, with some not included. The sample holds fewer than 40,000 clones, 70% to 80% seen once. This clone was observed once. The antigen remains undetermined. This sample's time point: week 5, during vaccination. The vaccine gave 300 ug of a 20-mer mutant IDH1 peptide subcutaneously per dose. The germline V gene encodes CDR1 SNHLY and CDR2 FYNNEI. The V end lost 7 bases, the J end lost 2 bases, and 20 bases lay between the germline ends. The CDR3 covers 16 residues. The V call is TRBV2, the J call TRBJ1-1; tentative D call: TRBD1 (5 bases). This sample comprised PBMCs, obtained from a glioma patient whose treatment included an IDH1 peptide vaccine. The receptor comes from a man aged 35 to 55 with glioma. CDR3 DNA: TGTGCCAGCATTAACGCGGACACGGGAGGAAACACTGAAGCTTTCTTT. This translates into CASINADTGGNTEAFF.